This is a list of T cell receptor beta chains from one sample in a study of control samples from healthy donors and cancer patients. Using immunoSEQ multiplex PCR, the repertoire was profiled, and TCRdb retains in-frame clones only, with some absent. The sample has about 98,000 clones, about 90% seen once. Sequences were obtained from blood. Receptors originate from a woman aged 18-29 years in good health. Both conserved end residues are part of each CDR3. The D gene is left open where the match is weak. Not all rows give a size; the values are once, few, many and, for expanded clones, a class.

TGTGCCAGCAGTTTAACTCGGGGTGGCTACACCTTC CASSLTRGGYTF . . TRBJ1-2 TRBV28
TGTGCCAGCAGCAATAGAGGCGCAGATACGCAGTATTTT CASSNRGADTQYF . . TRBJ2-3 TRBV5-4
TGTGCCAGCAGCTTCACCGACAGCAATGAAAAACTGTTTTTT CASSFTDSNEKLFF . . TRBJ1-4 TRBV11-1
TGTGCCACCAGATTGAGACAGGGACAAGCTTTCTTT CATRLRQGQAFF . TRBD1 TRBJ1-1 TRBV15
TGTGCCAGCAGCGCGGAGGAAAGCTCCTACAATGAGCAGTTCTTC CASSAEESSYNEQFF . . TRBJ2-1 TRBV7-9
TGTGCCAGCAGTCCCGGACTAGCGGGGCTCGGGGAGTATTTT CASSPGLAGLGEYF . TRBD2 TRBJ2-3 TRBV6-4
TGTGCTAGTGGTTTGGTACCCGGGATGAGGGGTACTGAAGCTTTCTTT CASGLVPGMRGTEAFF once . TRBJ1-1 TRBV12-5
TGTGCCAGCAGCCCCCGGGACAGGACGCGTTCACCCCTCCACTTT CASSPRDRTRSPLHF . TRBD1 TRBJ1-6 TRBV2
TGTGCCAGCAGCACTAGCCCCAGGGGGCAGGGCAGCACAGATACGCAGTATTTT CASSTSPRGQGSTDTQYF . TRBD1 TRBJ2-3 TRBV9
TGTGCCAGCAGCTACTTTGGGGTGAACACTGAAGCTTTCTTT CASSYFGVNTEAFF . . TRBJ1-1 TRBV7-2
TGTGCCAGGGTTACGGGGCGACTTTCCAATGGCTACACCTTC CARVTGRLSNGYTF . . TRBJ1-2 TRBV27
TGCGCCAGCAGTGAGAAAGACCGGGACGCCAGGAATCAGCCCCAGCATTTT CASSEKDRDARNQPQHF . . TRBJ1-5 TRBV10-1
TGTGCCACCAGTGATTTGGCGGGGGGCAGACCCACAGATACGCAGTATTTT CATSDLAGGRPTDTQYF . TRBD2 TRBJ2-3 TRBV24-1
TGTGCCAGCTCGCCCCGGGACAGCGCCTCCTACGAGCAGTACTTC CASSPRDSASYEQYF . TRBD1 TRBJ2-7 TRBV18
TGCAGCTGCGAGGGAGCGGGAGTCATCAATGAGCAGTTCTTC CSCEGAGVINEQFF . TRBD2 TRBJ2-1 TRBV29-1
TGTGCCATCAGTGAGCGGCAGGAGACCTACGAGCAGTACTTC CAISERQETYEQYF . . TRBJ2-7 TRBV10-3
TGTGCCAGCAGTAAAAGTCCCGGGACATCCTCCTACAATGAGCAGTTCTTC CASSKSPGTSSYNEQFF . . TRBJ2-1 TRBV2
TGTGCCAGCAGCCCTCGACTAGCGGGAGTAGAGACCCAGTACTTC CASSPRLAGVETQYF . TRBD2 TRBJ2-5 TRBV11-2
TGTGCCAGCAGCCAGGACAGGGCTGGGGCCAACGTCCTGACTTTC CASSQDRAGANVLTF . TRBD1 TRBJ2-6 TRBV7-8
TGTGCCAGCAGTTTGGGCAGTCCCAATGAGCAGTTCTTC CASSLGSPNEQFF . . TRBJ2-1 TRBV12-3/TRBV12-4
TGTGCCAGCAGTTACGTGGGGACAGGGGCCTACAATGAGCAGTTCTTC CASSYVGTGAYNEQFF . TRBD1 TRBJ2-1 TRBV6-5
TGTGCCAGCAGTTACTCGACCACAGATACGCAGTATTTT CASSYSTTDTQYF . . TRBJ2-3 TRBV6-5
TGTGCCAGCAGTCCCAATTCAGGACCCACGGCGGGAGAGACCCAGTACTTC CASSPNSGPTAGETQYF . . TRBJ2-5 TRBV27
TGCGCCAGCTCTCGGTTGGGGGCCGCAGATACGCAGTATTTT CASSRLGAADTQYF . . TRBJ2-3 TRBV5-1
TGCGCCAGCAGTGAGTCCGGGGCGGGAGGCCACAATGAGCAGTTCTTC CASSESGAGGHNEQFF . TRBD2 TRBJ2-1 TRBV10-1
TGTGCCAGCATAACGCAGGGCAATCAGCCCCAGCATTTT CASITQGNQPQHF . . TRBJ1-5 TRBV28
TGTGCCAGCAGCCCCTTCTCCTACGAGCAGTACTTC CASSPFSYEQYF . . TRBJ2-7 TRBV11-2
TGTGCCAGCAGTGGACTAGCGGGAGGAACCGGGGAGCTGTTTTTT CASSGLAGGTGELFF . TRBD2 TRBJ2-2 TRBV6-4
TGTGCCATTCCGAGTATTGGGGCCAATGAGCAGTTCTTC CAIPSIGANEQFF once . TRBJ2-1 TRBV2
TGTGCCAGTAGTACCTCAATAGCGGGGCCAGATACGCAGTATTTT CASSTSIAGPDTQYF . TRBD2 TRBJ2-3 TRBV19
TGTGCCAGTAGTATTGGACAGAACAATGAGCAGTTCTTC CASSIGQNNEQFF . . TRBJ2-1 TRBV19
TGTGCCACCAGTGAAGGACAGATGAACACTGAAGCTTTCTTT CATSEGQMNTEAFF . . TRBJ1-1 TRBV24-1
TGTGCCAGCAGCAGCGGACGAGGTGGAGGCTACACCTTC CASSSGRGGGYTF . . TRBJ1-2 TRBV14
TGTGCCAGCAGTTACTCAAAGGGCCCTGAAGCTTTCTTT CASSYSKGPEAFF . . TRBJ1-1 TRBV6-5
TGTGCCAGCAGTTTATGGGACCCCAAAGCTAGTCAGCCCCAGCATTTT CASSLWDPKASQPQHF . . TRBJ1-5 TRBV28
TGTGCCAGCAGTTTCGCGGGTCTTACAGATACGCAGTATTTT CASSFAGLTDTQYF . . TRBJ2-3 TRBV27
TGTGCCTGGAACAGCGGTGGGGCCAACGTCCTGACTTTC CAWNSGGANVLTF once . TRBJ2-6 TRBV30
TGTGCCAGCAGCCTGACCCGGCGAACTGGAAACACCATATATTTT CASSLTRRTGNTIYF . . TRBJ1-3 TRBV5-8
TGTGCCAGCAGTCGCCGGGACTACAATGAGCAGTTCTTC CASSRRDYNEQFF . . TRBJ2-1 TRBV12-3/TRBV12-4
TGTGCCAGTAGTATTAGCAGACTGCAGCCCCAGCATTTT CASSISRLQPQHF . . TRBJ1-5 TRBV19
TGTGCCAGCAGCTCGGACAGGGGGTATCAGCCCCAGCATTTT CASSSDRGYQPQHF . TRBD1 TRBJ1-5 TRBV7-9
TGTGCCAGCAGGTTGACAGGGAGCACAGATACGCAGTATTTT CASRLTGSTDTQYF . TRBD1 TRBJ2-3 TRBV11-2
TGTGCCAGCAGTTTAGTAGCGGGACAGGGCCCCTACGAGCAGTACTTC CASSLVAGQGPYEQYF few . TRBJ2-7 TRBV27
TGTGCCTGGAGTGGGCAGGTGGAAAGCTATGGCTACACCTTC CAWSGQVESYGYTF . . TRBJ1-2 TRBV30